These 31 T cell receptor beta chains came from one sample sequenced in a study of response to subunit inactivated influenza vaccine. TCRdb analysed the RT-PCR reads with MiXCR anew, one entry per CDR3 protein. This table holds about 780,000 distinct CDR3 sequences, approximately 17% found once. Material: PBMCs from blood, obtained around 5 days after vaccination. These receptors all come from a man over 45 who received an inactivated influenza vaccine.

V usage is TRBV7-9 and J usage is TRBJ2-5, with 9 bases aligning to TRBD1. The germline CDR1 and CDR2 sequences are SEHNR and FQNEAQ (reference sequence). J gave up 5 bases and V 4 bases, and 8 bases lay outside the gene matches. This CDR3 comprises 15 residues. CDR3 coding DNA: TGTGCCAGCAGCTCAGGGACAGGGTTATGGGAGACCCAGTACTTC. Translated, it gives CASSSGTGLWETQYF.

The table lists this clonotype with a few counts. The gene calls are TRBV10-3 and TRBJ1-2; a possible D gene is TRBD1 (5 bases). CDR1 and CDR2 (germline): ENHRY, SYGVKD. CDR3 length: 14 residues. V was pared by 4 bases and J by 3 bases, with 12 bases between. The CDR3 DNA follows: TGTGCCATCAGTGCTGGCCGAGGGGACTATGGCTACACCTTC. This translates into CAISAGRGDYGYTF.

This rearrangement joins TRBV7-2 to TRBJ1-3; the D is unclear. Germline CDR1 reads SGHTA; CDR2 reads FQGNSA. CDR3 length: 16 residues. Trimming removed 1 base at V and 6 bases at J, with 16 bases between. The CDR3 DNA sequence: TGTGCCAGCAGCTTAGAACGTCGGGCACGCGAAAACACCATATATTTT. Translation: CASSLERRARENTIYF.

This clonotype was counted a few times. The chain combines TRBV4-2 with TRBJ2-3, with D possibly TRBD2 on 5 matching bases. Germline assignment: CDR1 LGHNA and CDR2 YNFKEQ. The CDR3 contains 18 residues. Trimming shortened V by 4 bases and J by 3 bases, and 23 bases separated the two germline ends. The CDR3 spells CASSPPELAGRGTDTQYF. The CDR3 nucleotides are TGTGCCAGCAGCCCCCCGGAACTGGCTGGCCGGGGAACAGATACGCAGTATTTT.

A few counts support this clonotype. This sequence joins TRBV29-1 and TRBJ1-4; 9 bases map to TRBD1. The CDR3 runs to 13 residues. The germline V gene has CDR1 SQVTM and CDR2 ANQGSEA. Losses at the gene ends were 6 bases for V and 4 bases for J; bases not matched to a gene: 3. CDR3 loop: CSVTTGGNEKLFF. The CDR3 bases are TGCAGCGTGACGACAGGGGGTAATGAAAAACTGTTTTTT.

The rearrangement joins TRBV29-1 to TRBJ2-7; TRBD2 matches at 7 bases. Germline V gene lookup returns CDR1 SQVTM and CDR2 ANQGSEA. The CDR3 runs to 13 residues. V lost 7 bases to trimming and J lost 2 bases; unmatched junction nucleotides: 8. The CDR3 is CSAVLAVTYEQYF. CDR3 sequence (DNA): TGCAGCGCCGTCCTAGCGGTAACCTACGAGCAGTACTTC.

The chain has TRBV24-1 and TRBJ2-1, with 13 bases identical to TRBD2. V dropped 3 bases and J dropped 14; count of bases not matched to a gene: 9. The length of the CDR3 is 15 residues. The germline CDR1 and CDR2 sequences are KGHDR and SFDVKD. The CDR3 DNA follows: TGTGCCACCAGTGATAATGGGACTAGCGGGGTAGGAAAGTTCTTC. Protein product: CATSDNGTSGVGKFF.

The table lists this clonotype with many counts. J is TRBJ2-5 and V is TRBV7-2; possible D gene TRBD2, 5 bases. V was clipped by 6 bases and J by 1 base, with 12 bases between them. The V gene's germline CDR1 is SGHTA and CDR2 FQGNSA. CDR3 length: 14 amino acids. The CDR3 is CASRATRGQETQYF. The CDR3 DNA sequence: TGTGCCAGCAGGGCTACACGGGGCCAAGAGACCCAGTACTTC. Full variable domain (rest looked up from reference TRBV7-2 and TRBJ2-5): GAGVSQSPSNKVTEKGKDVELRCDPISGHTALYWYRQSLGQGLEFLIYFQGNSAPDKSGLPSDRFSAERTGGSVSTLTIQRTQQEDSAVYLCASRATRGQETQYFGPGTRLLVL.

This clonotype was picked up a small number of times. This sequence joins TRBV20-1 and TRBJ2-3; 14 nucleotides match TRBD2. Germline V CDR1 and CDR2: DFQATT, SNEGSKA (reference sequence). Trimming cost V 0 bases and J 3 bases; bases outside gene matches: 14. The CDR3 extends over 20 amino acids. CDR3 nucleotide sequence: TGCAGTGCTAGAGATCAGCGGACTAGCGGGGGGTCCAGAGTTACAGATACGCAGTATTTT. Its translation is CSARDQRTSGGSRVTDTQYF.

CDR3 coding DNA: TGTGCCAGCAGCCAATTACGGCAGGGACTTGGTAATGAGCAGTTCTTC. It encodes CASSQLRQGLGNEQFF. The chain carries TRBV3-1 and TRBJ2-1, with TRBD2 as a possible D gene (6 bases). CDR1 and CDR2 from the germline V gene are LGHDT and YNNKEL (reference sequence). CDR3 size: 16 residues. V was clipped by 2 bases and J by 7 bases, with 18 bases between them.

This clonotype was seen a handful of times. The rearrangement links TRBV10-1 to TRBJ2-2, with D maybe TRBD1 (6 bases). Trimming cost V 8 bases and J 4 bases, with 14 bases left between them. This CDR3 contains 14 residues. CDR1 WNHNN and CDR2 SYGVQD come from the germline V gene (reference sequence). The CDR3, as DNA: TGCGCCAGCCAGACCGGGACATCCACCGGGGAGCTGTTTTTT. The encoded protein is CASQTGTSTGELFF.

This clonotype occurred a few times. The chain has TRBV28 and TRBJ2-7, with D maybe TRBD1 (6 bases). The CDR3 consists of 15 residues. V lost 6 bases, J lost 0 bases, and 15 bases lay in between. Germline-derived CDR1 and CDR2 are MDHEN and SYDVKM. CDR3 sequence (DNA): TGTGCCAGCAGCCTAAACCGGGACATCTCCTACGAGCAGTACTTC. This sequence encodes CASSLNRDISYEQYF.

The genes are TRBV7-2 and TRBJ1-1, with D perhaps TRBD1 (5 bases). Germline-derived CDR1 and CDR2 are SGHTA and FQGNSA. This CDR3 contains 14 residues. Trimming pared 2 bases from V and 5 bases from J, leaving 12 bases between. The CDR3 reads CASSLQGFLTEAFF. The CDR3 DNA is TGTGCCAGCAGCTTACAGGGTTTTTTGACTGAAGCTTTCTTT.

The sample holds a few counts of this clonotype. V gene TRBV4-2 combines with J gene TRBJ2-1; D is ambiguous. Germline values: CDR1 LGHNA, CDR2 YNFKEQ. Trimming stripped 0 bases from V and 4 bases from J, with 19 bases between. The CDR3 covers 18 residues. CDR3 amino acids: CASSQDVVAGYIYNEQFF. The CDR3 DNA is TGTGCCAGCAGCCAAGATGTTGTCGCAGGCTATATTTACAATGAGCAGTTCTTC.

This chain connects TRBV20-1 to TRBJ1-2; tentative D call: TRBD1 (5 bases). Looked up from germline, CDR1 is DFQATT and CDR2 is SNEGSKA (reference sequence). The CDR3 is 14 amino acids. Trimming cost V 1 base and J 6 bases, with 15 bases left between them. In DNA form, the CDR3 reads TGCAGTGCTAGAGCGGTCGGACACCTGAATGGCTACACCTTC. Encoded protein: CSARAVGHLNGYTF.

This clonotype was seen repeatedly, ten times or more. The chain employs TRBV5-1 and TRBJ2-1; D perhaps matches TRBD1 (6 bases). CDR1 is SGHRS and CDR2 is YFSETQ in the germline V gene. Trimming shortened V by 0 bases and J by 9 bases, and 7 bases separated the two germline ends. This CDR3 has 12 residues. In DNA form, the CDR3 reads TGCGCCAGCAGCTTGGACAGGGTTGAGCAGTTCTTC. Amino acid sequence: CASSLDRVEQFF. Full variable domain (missing parts from reference TRBV5-1 and TRBJ2-1): KAGVTQTPRYLIKTRGQQVTLSCSPISGHRSVSWYQQTPGQGLQFLFEYFSETQRNKGNFPGRFSGRQFSNSRSEMNVSTLELGDSALYLCASSLDRVEQFFGPGTRLTVL.

This clonotype was detected a few times. The chain employs TRBV20-1 and TRBJ1-1, with D unclear. This CDR3 contains 15 residues. V was pared by 5 bases and J by 0 bases, with 16 bases between. Germline-derived CDR1 and CDR2 are DFQATT and SNEGSKA (reference sequence). CDR3 sequence: CSAGNLRYLNTEAFF. The CDR3 DNA is TGCAGTGCTGGAAACCTCAGGTATCTGAACACTGAAGCTTTCTTT.

In this sample, this clonotype turned up a few times. J is TRBJ2-3 and V is TRBV10-3; 9 nucleotides agree with TRBD2. Germline assignment: CDR1 ENHRY and CDR2 SYGVKD. V shed 2 bases, J shed 7 bases, and the junction held 7 bases outside the gene matches. CDR3 length: 15 residues. CDR3 nucleotides: TGTGCCATCAGTGAGCAAGGAGCGGGGGGAAATACGCAGTATTTT. This gives the protein CAISEQGAGGNTQYF.

The genes are TRBV10-3 and TRBJ2-7, with D maybe TRBD2 (6 bases). Trimming pared 2 bases from V and 5 bases from J, leaving 13 bases between. CDR1 and CDR2 from the germline V gene are ENHRY and SYGVKD. CDR3 length: 14 amino acids. The chain's CDR3 is CAISEARERNEQYF. The CDR3, as DNA: TGTGCCATCAGTGAGGCCCGGGAGAGGAACGAGCAGTACTTC.

This chain links TRBV20-1 with TRBJ2-2, with 15 bases identical to TRBD2. There are 18 residues in the CDR3. V trimming: 2 bases; J trimming: 2 bases; junction bases outside the gene matches: 6. From germline, CDR1 is DFQATT and CDR2 SNEGSKA (reference sequence). CDR3 protein: CSARQGLAGGPNTGELFF. Written as DNA, the CDR3 is TGCAGTGCTAGACAAGGACTAGCGGGGGGGCCAAACACCGGGGAGCTGTTTTTT.

This clonotype was seen ten or more times. This chain links TRBV12-3 or TRBV12-4 with TRBJ2-7; 13 positions agree with TRBD2. V lost 3 bases and J lost 1; bases outside the gene matches: 0. The CDR3 runs to 15 residues. The CDR3 DNA follows: TGTGCCAGCAGTTTGGGACTAGCGGGGTCCTACGAGCAGTACTTC. Protein product: CASSLGLAGSYEQYF.

The genes are TRBV20-1 and TRBJ2-7, with D unclear. This CDR3 has 10 amino acids. The germline gives CDR1 DFQATT, CDR2 SNEGSKA (reference sequence). CDR3 DNA: TGCAGAAACCCGGTCCACGAGCAGTACTTC. Amino acids: CRNPVHEQYF.

The V call is TRBV6-5, the J call TRBJ1-2; D might be TRBD1 (6 bases). From germline, CDR1 is MNHEY and CDR2 SVGAGI. CDR3 size: 13 residues. Trimming left V 2 bases short and J 8 bases short, with 12 bases between. The chain's CDR3 is CASSYAGGGGYTF. In nucleotides, the CDR3 is TGTGCCAGCAGTTACGCCGGGGGCGGCGGCTACACCTTC.

There are many counts of this clonotype. This sequence joins TRBV12-3 or TRBV12-4 and TRBJ1-3; unclear D gene. This CDR3 contains 14 residues. V was shortened by 6 bases and J by 8 bases, with 17 bases between the two germline ends. CDR3 sequence: CASSFRESFYTIYF. For the CDR3, the DNA is TGTGCCAGCAGCTTCCGGGAATCCTTCTACACCATATATTTT.

This chain connects TRBV4-3 to TRBJ2-7; D is possibly TRBD1 (6 bases). The CDR3 has 15 amino acids. Germline V lookup: CDR1 LGHNA, CDR2 YSLEER. V lost 0 bases, J lost 7 bases, and 16 bases lay in between. The CDR3 reads CASSQDTSRGREQYF. The DNA for the CDR3 is TGCGCCAGCAGCCAAGATACCTCCAGGGGCAGGGAGCAGTACTTC.

This clonotype has more than one count but fewer than ten. This chain connects TRBV20-1 to TRBJ1-4, with a possible D match to TRBD1 (6 bases). Trimming removed 6 bases from V and 0 bases from J, with 14 bases in between. This CDR3 has 15 amino acids. The germline V gene has CDR1 DFQATT and CDR2 SNEGSKA (reference sequence). CDR3 nucleotides: TGCAGTGCAGAAGGACAGACATCAACTAATGAAAAACTGTTTTTT. Translation gives CSAEGQTSTNEKLFF.

This clonotype appeared a few times. This chain uses TRBV4-2 with TRBJ2-3, with a tentative D call TRBD1 (6 bases). Germline values: CDR1 LGHNA, CDR2 YNFKEQ. Trimming shortened V by 1 base and J by 6 bases, and 11 bases separated the two germline ends. The CDR3 totals 14 residues. CDR3 loop: CASSQGQESDTQYF. The CDR3 DNA sequence: TGTGCCAGCAGCCAAGGACAGGAGAGTGATACGCAGTATTTT.

This clonotype was found a few times. The chain combines TRBV7-2 with TRBJ2-2; D uncertain. The germline CDR1 and CDR2 sequences are SGHTA and FQGNSA. The CDR3 totals 13 residues. With 3 bases removed from V and 8 bases from J, the gap between germline ends came to 10 bases. CDR3 in DNA: TGTGCCAGCAGCTTGGGGTCAGGTGGGGAGCTGTTTTTT. It yields the protein CASSLGSGGELFF.

The chain uses TRBV6-1 and TRBJ2-5; D is ambiguous. The germline gives CDR1 MNHNS, CDR2 SASEGT. This CDR3 has 13 residues. V dropped 6 bases and J dropped 3 bases, with 11 bases sitting between them. DNA for the CDR3: TGTGCCAGCAGACCCATAAGTAAAGAGACCCAGTACTTC. It translates to CASRPISKETQYF.

This clonotype has only a few counts. The chain employs TRBV7-2 and TRBJ2-1; a weak D match, TRBD2 (7 bases). Germline V CDR1 and CDR2: SGHTA, FQGNSA. CDR3 size: 17 residues. Trimming pared 6 bases from V and 6 bases from J, leaving 24 bases between. The CDR3 region is CASRTRGGGGFGNEQFF. In nucleotides, the CDR3 is TGTGCCAGCAGAACTCGGGGAGGGGGGGGCTTCGGCAATGAGCAGTTCTTC.

This chain uses TRBV9 with TRBJ2-1; 8 bases map to TRBD2. The junction had 11 bases not matched to a gene; V was cut back by 4 bases and J by 8 bases. Per the germline V gene, CDR1 is SGDLS and CDR2 is YYNGEE. This CDR3 has 15 amino acids. The DNA for the CDR3 is TGTGCCAGCAGCAGAGGTGGGACTAGTGGCGATGAGCAGTTCTTC. Its protein product is CASSRGGTSGDEQFF.